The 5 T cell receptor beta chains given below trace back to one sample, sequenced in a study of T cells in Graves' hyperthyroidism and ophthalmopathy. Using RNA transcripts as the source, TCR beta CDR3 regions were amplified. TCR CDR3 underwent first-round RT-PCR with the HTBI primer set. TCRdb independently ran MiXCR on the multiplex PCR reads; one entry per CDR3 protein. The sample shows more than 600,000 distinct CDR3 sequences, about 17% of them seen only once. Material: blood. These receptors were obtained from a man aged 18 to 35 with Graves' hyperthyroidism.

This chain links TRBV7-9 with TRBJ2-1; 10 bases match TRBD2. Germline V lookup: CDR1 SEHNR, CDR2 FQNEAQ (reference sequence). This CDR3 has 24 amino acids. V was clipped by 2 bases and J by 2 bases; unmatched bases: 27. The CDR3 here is CASSLLGPGDGRLAGVYPYNEQFF. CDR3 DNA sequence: TGTGCCAGCAGCTTATTAGGCCCAGGGGACGGGCGGCTAGCGGGAGTCTACCCCTACAATGAGCAGTTCTTC.

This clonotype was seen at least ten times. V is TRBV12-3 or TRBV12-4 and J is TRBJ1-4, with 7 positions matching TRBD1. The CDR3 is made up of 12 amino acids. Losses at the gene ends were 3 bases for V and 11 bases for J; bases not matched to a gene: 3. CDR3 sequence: CASSFVQGKLFF. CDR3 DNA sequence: TGTGCCAGCAGTTTCGTACAGGGGAAACTGTTTTTT.

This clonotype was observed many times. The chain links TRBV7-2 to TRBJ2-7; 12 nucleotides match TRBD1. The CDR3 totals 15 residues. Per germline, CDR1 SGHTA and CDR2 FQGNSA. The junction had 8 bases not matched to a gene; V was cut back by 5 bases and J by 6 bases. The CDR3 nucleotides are TGTGCCAGCAGCGTACGGGACAGGGGGCTGCGCGAGCAGTACTTC. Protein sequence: CASSVRDRGLREQYF.

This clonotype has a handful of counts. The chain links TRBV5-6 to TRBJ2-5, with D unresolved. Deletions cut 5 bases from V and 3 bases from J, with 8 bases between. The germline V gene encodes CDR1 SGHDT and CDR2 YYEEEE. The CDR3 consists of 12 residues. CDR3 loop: CASRIREETQYF. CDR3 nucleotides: TGTGCCAGCAGGATAAGGGAAGAGACCCAGTACTTC.

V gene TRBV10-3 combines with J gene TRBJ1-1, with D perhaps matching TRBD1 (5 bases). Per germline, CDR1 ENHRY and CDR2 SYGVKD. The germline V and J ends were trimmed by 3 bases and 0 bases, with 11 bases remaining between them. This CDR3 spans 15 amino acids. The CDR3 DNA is TGTGCCATCAGTGACGTTGGGGGGTTGAACACTGAAGCTTTCTTT. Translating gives CAISDVGGLNTEAFF.